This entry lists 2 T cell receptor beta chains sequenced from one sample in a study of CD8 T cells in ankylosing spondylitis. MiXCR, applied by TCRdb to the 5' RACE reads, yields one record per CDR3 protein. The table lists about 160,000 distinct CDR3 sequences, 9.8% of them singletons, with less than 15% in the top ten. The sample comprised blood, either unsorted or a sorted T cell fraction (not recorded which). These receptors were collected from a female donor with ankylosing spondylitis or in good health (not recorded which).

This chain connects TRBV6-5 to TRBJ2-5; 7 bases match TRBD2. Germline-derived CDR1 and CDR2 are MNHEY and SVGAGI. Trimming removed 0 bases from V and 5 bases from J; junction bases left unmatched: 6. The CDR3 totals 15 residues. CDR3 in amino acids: CASSYSIERGETQYF. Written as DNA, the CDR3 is TGTGCCAGCAGTTACTCGATAGAGCGGGGCGAGACCCAGTACTTC.

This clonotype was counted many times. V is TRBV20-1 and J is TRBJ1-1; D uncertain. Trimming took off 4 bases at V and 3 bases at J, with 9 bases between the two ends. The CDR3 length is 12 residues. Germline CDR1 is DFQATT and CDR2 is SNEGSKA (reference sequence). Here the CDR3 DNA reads TGCAGTGCTACCCCCTTGTACACTGAAGCTTTCTTT. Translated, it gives CSATPLYTEAFF.